Listed below are T cell receptor beta chains from one sample, sequenced in a study of cytomegalovirus exposure and HLA in healthy donors. Sequencing used immunoSEQ multiplex PCR; TCRdb keeps in-frame clones, though not all of them. The repertoire holds over 150,000 clones, around 78% seen once, with 2.5% to 3.5% in the top ten. The source material was PBMCs. These receptors were taken from a woman between 50 and 59 years old in good health and CMV-seropositive. CDR3s include the opening cysteine and the closing phenylalanine or tryptophan. The order of the fields is V gene, CDR3 length, J gene, clone size, D gene, CDR3 DNA, CDR3 protein. The D gene is left open where the match is weak. The listing skips clone size in some rows; elsewhere it reads once, few, many or a size class.

v_gene: TRBV7-2; len: 14; j_gene: TRBJ1-2; abundance: -; d_gene: -; CDR3nt: TGTGCCAGCAGCCCACAATCAGGGGACTATGGCTACACCTTC; CDR3aa: CASSPQSGDYGYTF
v_gene: TRBV7-9; len: 14; j_gene: TRBJ2-1; abundance: -; d_gene: -; CDR3nt: TGTGCCAGCAGCCCGCCGAGCTCCTACAATGAGCAGTTCTTC; CDR3aa: CASSPPSSYNEQFF
v_gene: TRBV9; len: 19; j_gene: TRBJ2-2; abundance: -; d_gene: TRBD1; CDR3nt: TGTGCCAGCAGCGTAGGATTAAGGGGACAGGGATCAAACACCGGGGAGCTGTTTTTT; CDR3aa: CASSVGLRGQGSNTGELFF
v_gene: TRBV6-1; len: 17; j_gene: TRBJ2-3; abundance: -; d_gene: TRBD2; CDR3nt: TGTGCCAGCAGTGAGGGAACTAGCGGGATGGGCACAGATACGCAGTATTTT; CDR3aa: CASSEGTSGMGTDTQYF
v_gene: TRBV7-9; len: 15; j_gene: TRBJ2-3; abundance: few; d_gene: TRBD1; CDR3nt: TGTGCCAGCAGCCAACAGGGGGGAATATCAGATACGCAGTATTTT; CDR3aa: CASSQQGGISDTQYF
v_gene: TRBV7-3; len: 15; j_gene: TRBJ2-2; abundance: -; d_gene: -; CDR3nt: TGTGCCAGCAGCCCCCCCGGGGAGAACACCGGGGAGCTGTTTTTT; CDR3aa: CASSPPGENTGELFF
v_gene: TRBV28; len: 17; j_gene: TRBJ1-2; abundance: -; d_gene: -; CDR3nt: TGTGCCAGCAGTTTTCGGCCACCGGACAGAGGTAGAGATGGCTACACCTTC; CDR3aa: CASSFRPPDRGRDGYTF
v_gene: TRBV7-2; len: 13; j_gene: TRBJ1-1; abundance: -; d_gene: -; CDR3nt: TGTGCCAGCAGCTCTTTAATGAACACTGAAGCTTTCTTT; CDR3aa: CASSSLMNTEAFF
v_gene: TRBV11-3; len: 14; j_gene: TRBJ2-1; abundance: -; d_gene: -; CDR3nt: TGTGCCAGCAGCTCACAGGACAGTAACAATGAGCAGTTCTTC; CDR3aa: CASSSQDSNNEQFF
v_gene: TRBV28; len: 12; j_gene: TRBJ2-7; abundance: -; d_gene: -; CDR3nt: TGTGCCAGCAGCGCCCCCTACTACGAGCAGTACTTC; CDR3aa: CASSAPYYEQYF
v_gene: TRBV7-2; len: 15; j_gene: TRBJ2-7; abundance: -; d_gene: -; CDR3nt: TGTGCCAGCAGCTTAGGGGGAGGCAGGAGAAGGGAGCAGTACTTC; CDR3aa: CASSLGGGRRREQYF
v_gene: TRBV6-5; len: 13; j_gene: TRBJ1-1; abundance: -; d_gene: -; CDR3nt: TGTGCCAGCAGAATACGGGGGAACACTGAAGCTTTCTTT; CDR3aa: CASRIRGNTEAFF
v_gene: TRBV7-6; len: 18; j_gene: TRBJ1-3; abundance: -; d_gene: TRBD1; CDR3nt: TGTGCCAGCAGCCGTAAAGGAGGATGGGACAGCTCTGGAAACACCATATATTTT; CDR3aa: CASSRKGGWDSSGNTIYF
v_gene: TRBV10-3; len: 15; j_gene: TRBJ2-3; abundance: -; d_gene: -; CDR3nt: TGTGCCATCAGTGAGTCTAGCGAAAGCACAGATACGCAGTATTTT; CDR3aa: CAISESSESTDTQYF
v_gene: TRBV9; len: 16; j_gene: TRBJ1-4; abundance: few; d_gene: -; CDR3nt: TGTGCCAGCAGCCCTCAGACAGGATCAACTAATGAAAAACTGTTTTTT; CDR3aa: CASSPQTGSTNEKLFF
v_gene: TRBV7-6; len: 16; j_gene: TRBJ2-1; abundance: -; d_gene: -; CDR3nt: TGTGCCAGCAGCTCCCTAGCGAACCCCTCCTACAATGAGCAGTTCTTC; CDR3aa: CASSSLANPSYNEQFF
v_gene: TRBV18; len: 17; j_gene: TRBJ2-6; abundance: -; d_gene: -; CDR3nt: TGTGCCAGCTCACCACTACCACATTCCTCTGGGGCCAACGTCCTGACTTTC; CDR3aa: CASSPLPHSSGANVLTF
v_gene: TRBV7-3; len: 13; j_gene: TRBJ2-7; abundance: -; d_gene: -; CDR3nt: TGTGCCAGCAGCCCCGGACTACTCTACGAGCAGTACTTC; CDR3aa: CASSPGLLYEQYF
v_gene: TRBV5-6; len: 17; j_gene: TRBJ2-2; abundance: -; d_gene: TRBD2; CDR3nt: TGTGCCAGCAGCGTCCTATTCAGCGGGAGCTGGACCGGGGAGCTGTTTTTT; CDR3aa: CASSVLFSGSWTGELFF
v_gene: TRBV19; len: 14; j_gene: TRBJ1-1; abundance: few; d_gene: TRBD1; CDR3nt: TGTGCCAGTTTCGGACAGGGAACGAACACTGAAGCTTTCTTT; CDR3aa: CASFGQGTNTEAFF
v_gene: TRBV7-8; len: 15; j_gene: TRBJ2-3; abundance: once; d_gene: TRBD2; CDR3nt: TGTGCCAGCAGATTTAGCGGGGGGGCGACAGATACGCAGTATTTT; CDR3aa: CASRFSGGATDTQYF
v_gene: TRBV30; len: 14; j_gene: TRBJ1-2; abundance: -; d_gene: -; CDR3nt: TGTGCCTGGAGTCCGAACCTCCGGGCGGGTGGCTACACCTTC; CDR3aa: CAWSPNLRAGGYTF
v_gene: TRBV7-2; len: 13; j_gene: TRBJ1-2; abundance: -; d_gene: -; CDR3nt: TGTGCCAGCAGCTTAGACATTAACTATGGCTACACCTTC; CDR3aa: CASSLDINYGYTF
v_gene: TRBV10-3; len: 18; j_gene: TRBJ1-5; abundance: -; d_gene: TRBD1; CDR3nt: TGTGCCATCAGTGAGGCCGCCGCAGGGGGGACGGGCAATCAGCCCCAGCATTTT; CDR3aa: CAISEAAAGGTGNQPQHF
v_gene: TRBV2; len: 15; j_gene: TRBJ2-3; abundance: -; d_gene: -; CDR3nt: TGTGCCAGCAGTGCCAGGTCGGCAAATTCGGATACGCAGTATTTT; CDR3aa: CASSARSANSDTQYF
v_gene: TRBV7-2; len: 16; j_gene: TRBJ2-4; abundance: -; d_gene: -; CDR3nt: TGTGCCAGCAGCGTAAGCCGGTCAGGTCCCAAAAACATTCAGTACTTC; CDR3aa: CASSVSRSGPKNIQYF
v_gene: TRBV7-2; len: 14; j_gene: TRBJ1-4; abundance: -; d_gene: -; CDR3nt: TGTGCCAGCAGCTTCAGGTCCCCTAATGAAAAACTGTTTTTT; CDR3aa: CASSFRSPNEKLFF
v_gene: TRBV10-1; len: 13; j_gene: TRBJ2-5; abundance: -; d_gene: -; CDR3nt: TGCGCCAGCAGTGAATTCGAGCTCGGGACCCAGTACTTC; CDR3aa: CASSEFELGTQYF
v_gene: TRBV7-2; len: 17; j_gene: TRBJ2-7; abundance: few; d_gene: TRBD2; CDR3nt: TGTGCCAGCAGCTTAACGTCCCGGACTAGCGGGGGGTCCGAGCAGTACTTC; CDR3aa: CASSLTSRTSGGSEQYF
v_gene: TRBV9; len: 15; j_gene: TRBJ2-3; abundance: -; d_gene: TRBD2; CDR3nt: TGTGCCAGCAGCGTACTAGCGGGAGTTACAGATACGCAGTATTTT; CDR3aa: CASSVLAGVTDTQYF
v_gene: TRBV5-1; len: 17; j_gene: TRBJ2-5; abundance: -; d_gene: TRBD2; CDR3nt: TGCGCCAGCAGCTTGGAACCCCCCAGGGAGGGGATGGAGACCCAGTACTTC; CDR3aa: CASSLEPPREGMETQYF
v_gene: TRBV7-2; len: 14; j_gene: TRBJ1-5; abundance: -; d_gene: -; CDR3nt: TGTGCCAGCAGCTTAGCGGGGAGGTATCAGCCCCAGCATTTT; CDR3aa: CASSLAGRYQPQHF
v_gene: TRBV28; len: 16; j_gene: TRBJ2-7; abundance: few; d_gene: TRBD2; CDR3nt: TGTGCCAGCAGTTTTGGGTGGCTAGCGGCTACCTACGAGCAGTACTTC; CDR3aa: CASSFGWLAATYEQYF
v_gene: TRBV27; len: 14; j_gene: TRBJ1-2; abundance: -; d_gene: -; CDR3nt: TGTGCCAGCAGTTTTACCAGAACTAACTATGGCTACACCTTC; CDR3aa: CASSFTRTNYGYTF
v_gene: TRBV18; len: 14; j_gene: TRBJ2-7; abundance: -; d_gene: -; CDR3nt: TGTGCCAGCTCCCAAACTTTAGAGGGCCACGAGCAGTACTTC; CDR3aa: CASSQTLEGHEQYF
v_gene: TRBV9; len: 14; j_gene: TRBJ2-5; abundance: once; d_gene: TRBD1; CDR3nt: TGTGCCAGCAGCACCGACAGGGGGGGAGAGACCCAGTACTTC; CDR3aa: CASSTDRGGETQYF
v_gene: TRBV6-5; len: 13; j_gene: TRBJ1-1; abundance: -; d_gene: -; CDR3nt: TGTGCCAGCAGTTATGTACGGAGCACTGAAGCTTTCTTT; CDR3aa: CASSYVRSTEAFF
v_gene: TRBV19; len: 12; j_gene: TRBJ1-1; abundance: -; d_gene: -; CDR3nt: TGTGCCAGTAGTATTGGAGGAGCTGAAGCTTTCTTT; CDR3aa: CASSIGGAEAFF
v_gene: TRBV18; len: 14; j_gene: TRBJ2-7; abundance: -; d_gene: TRBD2; CDR3nt: TGTGCCAGCTCACCGACGGCCGGGGGGGACGAGCAGTACTTC; CDR3aa: CASSPTAGGDEQYF
v_gene: TRBV11-3; len: 14; j_gene: TRBJ1-4; abundance: -; d_gene: TRBD1; CDR3nt: TGTGCCAGCAGCTCGGGACAGGGGGGTGAAAAACTGTTTTTT; CDR3aa: CASSSGQGGEKLFF
v_gene: TRBV11-2; len: 13; j_gene: TRBJ1-2; abundance: -; d_gene: -; CDR3nt: TGTGCCAGCACCCCCAGGGCAGCCTTTGGCTACACCTTC; CDR3aa: CASTPRAAFGYTF
v_gene: TRBV4-2; len: 16; j_gene: TRBJ1-1; abundance: -; d_gene: -; CDR3nt: TGTGCCAGCAGCCAAGGGCTTAGCAGGGGCAGCACTGAAGCTTTCTTT; CDR3aa: CASSQGLSRGSTEAFF
v_gene: TRBV7-8; len: 14; j_gene: TRBJ2-1; abundance: -; d_gene: TRBD2; CDR3nt: TGTGCCAGCAGCTTTACTAGCGGGTACAATGAGCAGTTCTTC; CDR3aa: CASSFTSGYNEQFF
v_gene: TRBV4-3; len: 13; j_gene: TRBJ1-5; abundance: -; d_gene: -; CDR3nt: TGCGCCAGCAGCCAAGACAGGGCGGACCCCCAGCATTTT; CDR3aa: CASSQDRADPQHF
v_gene: TRBV4-3; len: 18; j_gene: TRBJ1-2; abundance: -; d_gene: -; CDR3nt: TGCGCCAGCAGCCAAGACCCTTCGACAGCTACTTTATACTATGGCTACACCTTC; CDR3aa: CASSQDPSTATLYYGYTF
v_gene: TRBV4-3; len: 15; j_gene: TRBJ1-2; abundance: -; d_gene: -; CDR3nt: TGCGCCAGCAGCCCCCGGGGGGCAGCTAACTATGGCTACACCTTC; CDR3aa: CASSPRGAANYGYTF
v_gene: TRBV9; len: 12; j_gene: TRBJ1-2; abundance: -; d_gene: -; CDR3nt: TGTGCCAGCAGCGTTGACAGCTATGGCTACACCTTC; CDR3aa: CASSVDSYGYTF
v_gene: TRBV5-4; len: 15; j_gene: TRBJ2-3; abundance: -; d_gene: TRBD1; CDR3nt: TGTGCCAGCAGCGTAACACAGGGGATAACAGATACGCAGTATTTT; CDR3aa: CASSVTQGITDTQYF
v_gene: TRBV2; len: 13; j_gene: TRBJ2-2; abundance: -; d_gene: -; CDR3nt: TGTGCCAGCAGTGAGGAGGGGAACGGGGAGCTGTTTTTT; CDR3aa: CASSEEGNGELFF
v_gene: TRBV29-1; len: 14; j_gene: TRBJ1-5; abundance: -; d_gene: -; CDR3nt: TGCAGCGTCGCTCCACAGGGCAGCAATCAGCCCCAGCATTTT; CDR3aa: CSVAPQGSNQPQHF
v_gene: TRBV19; len: 15; j_gene: TRBJ2-7; abundance: -; d_gene: TRBD1; CDR3nt: TGTGCCAGTAGTATCCGAAGGACAGGGATGGTCGAGCAGTACTTC; CDR3aa: CASSIRRTGMVEQYF
v_gene: TRBV10-3; len: 12; j_gene: TRBJ2-1; abundance: -; d_gene: TRBD1; CDR3nt: TGTGCCATCGGGGACAGGGACAATGAGCAGTTCTTC; CDR3aa: CAIGDRDNEQFF
v_gene: TRBV15; len: 13; j_gene: TRBJ1-5; abundance: -; d_gene: -; CDR3nt: TGTGCCACCAGCAGAGATCGGGGTCAGCCCCAGCATTTT; CDR3aa: CATSRDRGQPQHF